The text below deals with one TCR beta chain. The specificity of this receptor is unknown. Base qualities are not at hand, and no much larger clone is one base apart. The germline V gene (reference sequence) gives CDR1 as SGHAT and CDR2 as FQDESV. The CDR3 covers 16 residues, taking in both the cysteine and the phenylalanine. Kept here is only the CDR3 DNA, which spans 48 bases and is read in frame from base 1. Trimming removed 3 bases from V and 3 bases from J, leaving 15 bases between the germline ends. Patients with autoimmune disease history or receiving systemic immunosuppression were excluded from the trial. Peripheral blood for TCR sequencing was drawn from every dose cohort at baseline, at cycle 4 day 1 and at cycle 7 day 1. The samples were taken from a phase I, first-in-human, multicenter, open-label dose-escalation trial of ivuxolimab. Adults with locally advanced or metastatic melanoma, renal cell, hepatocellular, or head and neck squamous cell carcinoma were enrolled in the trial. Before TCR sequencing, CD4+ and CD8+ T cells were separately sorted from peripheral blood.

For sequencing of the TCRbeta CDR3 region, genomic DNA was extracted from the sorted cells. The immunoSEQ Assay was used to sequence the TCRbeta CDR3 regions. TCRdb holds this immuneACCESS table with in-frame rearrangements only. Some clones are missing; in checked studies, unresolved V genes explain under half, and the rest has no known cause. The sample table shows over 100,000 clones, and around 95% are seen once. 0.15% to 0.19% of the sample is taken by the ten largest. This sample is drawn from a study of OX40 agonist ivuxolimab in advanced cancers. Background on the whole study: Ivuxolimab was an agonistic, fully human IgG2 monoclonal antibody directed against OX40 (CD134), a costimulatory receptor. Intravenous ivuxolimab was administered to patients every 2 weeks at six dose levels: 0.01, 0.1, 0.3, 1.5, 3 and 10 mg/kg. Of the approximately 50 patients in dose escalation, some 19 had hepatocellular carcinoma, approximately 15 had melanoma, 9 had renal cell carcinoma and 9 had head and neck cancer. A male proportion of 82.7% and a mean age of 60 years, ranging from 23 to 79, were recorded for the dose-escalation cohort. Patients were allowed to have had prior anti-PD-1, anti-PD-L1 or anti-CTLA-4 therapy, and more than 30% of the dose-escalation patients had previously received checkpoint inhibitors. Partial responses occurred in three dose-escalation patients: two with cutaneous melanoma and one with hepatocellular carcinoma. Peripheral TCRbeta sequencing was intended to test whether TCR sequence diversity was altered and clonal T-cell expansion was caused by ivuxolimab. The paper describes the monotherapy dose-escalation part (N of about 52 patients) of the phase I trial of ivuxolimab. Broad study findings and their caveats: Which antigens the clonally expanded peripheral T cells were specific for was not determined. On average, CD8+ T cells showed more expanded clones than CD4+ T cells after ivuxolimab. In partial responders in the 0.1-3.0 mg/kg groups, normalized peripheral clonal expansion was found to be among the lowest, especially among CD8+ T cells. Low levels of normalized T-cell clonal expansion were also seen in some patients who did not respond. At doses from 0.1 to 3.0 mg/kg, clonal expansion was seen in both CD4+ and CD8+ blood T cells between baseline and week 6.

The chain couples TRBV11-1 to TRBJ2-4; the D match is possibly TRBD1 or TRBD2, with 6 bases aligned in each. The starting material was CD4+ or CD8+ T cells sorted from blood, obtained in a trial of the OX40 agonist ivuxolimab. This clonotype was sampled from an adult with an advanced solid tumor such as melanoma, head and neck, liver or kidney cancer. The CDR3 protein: CASSFLGGDGKNIQYF. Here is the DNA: TGTGCCAGCAGCTTTCTCGGGGGCGACGGCAAAAACATTCAGTACTTC.